The 30 T cell receptor beta chains below all came from one sample that was sequenced in a study of regulatory T cells in long-lasting Graves disease listed by TCRdb under 2021. The receptor library was made with multiplex PCR. Sequencing took place on an Illumina HiSeq 4000. To build TCR beta libraries, CDR3 regions were amplified by Arm-PCR using iRepertoire HTBI primers. TCRdb itself trimmed the public reads at Q25 with fastp, ran MiXCR and retained productive beta chains. Each CDR3 protein gets just one entry, which takes the most common genes and DNA from the rows behind it. The sample includes 600,000 to 800,000 distinct CDR3 sequences, with 25% to 35% observed a single time. The ten largest make up under 50% of the sample. The label giving this sample's time point can be read as: persistent/refractory GD, antithyroid drugs over 5 years with positive TRAb. For both TCR sequencing and RNA sequencing, RNA was extracted from PBMCs using TRIzol.

The material was peripheral blood mononuclear cells (PBMCs), obtained when the disease was refractory, from a patient treated with antithyroid drugs. These receptors all stem from a female donor with Graves disease.

This clonotype was detected only a few times. The rearrangement joins TRBV6-1 to TRBJ2-2; D remains unclear. The germline V gene encodes CDR1 MNHNS and CDR2 SASEGT. The CDR3 has 15 residues. V was clipped by 4 bases and J by 4 bases, with 13 bases between them. This CDR3 is CASSVVLRSTGELFF. The DNA for the CDR3 is TGTGCCAGCAGTGTAGTGTTGCGGAGCACCGGGGAGCTGTTTTTT.

This clonotype has more than one count but fewer than ten. This chain uses TRBV7-9 with TRBJ1-4; no reliable D call. Per the germline V gene, CDR1 is SEHNR and CDR2 is FQNEAQ (reference sequence). The CDR3 is 12 residues long. V dropped 9 bases and J dropped 7 bases, with 12 bases sitting between them. The CDR3: CASSDQTEKLFF. For the CDR3, the DNA is TGTGCCAGTTCCGATCAAACTGAAAAACTGTTTTTT.

The rearrangement links TRBV2 to TRBJ2-2; D not certain. Trimming took off 9 bases at V and 2 bases at J, with 13 bases between the two ends. Germline values: CDR1 SNHLY, CDR2 FYNNEI. This CDR3 has 14 amino acids. CDR3 residues: CASRLPLNTGELFF. The DNA of the CDR3 is TGTGCCAGTCGGTTACCGCTAAACACCGGGGAGCTGTTTTTT.

V and J are TRBV27 and TRBJ1-2; D may be TRBD1 (6 bases). Trimming cost V 6 bases and J 4 bases, with 24 bases left between them. The CDR3 is 17 amino acids. Germline CDR1 and CDR2: MNHEY and SMNVEV (reference sequence). As DNA, the CDR3 is TGTGCCAGCAGACCCCTAAGTATCCAGGGGCGCAGCTATGGCTACACCTTC. It encodes CASRPLSIQGRSYGYTF.

The rearrangement joins TRBV9 to TRBJ1-1, with a weak D call TRBD1 (6 bases). This CDR3 comprises 15 residues. Germline V CDR1 and CDR2: SGDLS, YYNGEE. V was pared by 0 bases and J by 4 bases, with 13 bases between. The CDR3 bases are TGTGCCAGCAGCGTAGATGTACGAGGGGGCACTGAAGCTTTCTTT. Its translation is CASSVDVRGGTEAFF. The full variable domain, completed using reference TRBV9 and TRBJ1-1, is DSGVTQTPKHLITATGQRVTLRCSPRSGDLSVYWYQQSLDQGLQFLIQYYNGEERAKGNILERFSAQQFPDLHSELNLSSLELGDSALYFCASSVDVRGGTEAFFGQGTRLTVV.

The rearrangement uses TRBV11-2 and TRBJ2-1; unclear D gene. V was trimmed by 1 base and J by 2 bases, leaving 12 bases between them. The CDR3 consists of 16 residues. CDR1 SGHAT and CDR2 FQNNGV come from the germline V gene. CDR3 amino acids: CASSLALIEPYNEQFF. The CDR3 region has the DNA TGTGCCAGCAGCTTAGCTCTTATAGAACCCTACAATGAGCAGTTCTTC.

This clonotype turned up a few times. V is TRBV5-1 and J is TRBJ1-2; 9 bases fit TRBD1. The germline V gene has CDR1 SGHRS and CDR2 YFSETQ. J was trimmed by 7 bases and V by 6 bases; bases with no gene match: 1. The CDR3 extends over 11 amino acids. In DNA form, the CDR3 reads TGCGCCAGCAAGGACAGGGGTGGCTACACCTTC. It specifies CASKDRGGYTF.

V is TRBV2 and J is TRBJ2-3, with TRBD2 matching 8 bases. Trimming removed 4 bases from V and 2 bases from J; junction bases left unmatched: 14. The CDR3 is made up of 18 amino acids. Germline CDR1 reads SNHLY; CDR2 reads FYNNEI. In nucleotides, the CDR3 is TGTGCCAGCAGTGGAATCCGAGGAGCGGGGGTACTCACAGATACGCAGTATTTT. It translates to CASSGIRGAGVLTDTQYF. The full variable domain, in which reference TRBV2 and TRBJ2-3 provide the parts outside the CDR3, is EPEVTQTPSHQVTQMGQEVILRCVPISNHLYFYWYRQILGQKVEFLVSFYNNEISEKSEIFDDQFSVERPDGSNFTLKIRSTKLEDSAMYFCASSGIRGAGVLTDTQYFGPGTRLTVL.

The chain couples TRBV7-2 to TRBJ2-2; the D is unclear. V was clipped by 9 bases and J by 7 bases, with 12 bases between them. The CDR3 spans 12 residues. CDR1 SGHTA and CDR2 FQGNSA come from the germline V gene. The CDR3 protein is CASTLGVGELFF. CDR3 bases: TGTGCCAGTACTCTGGGCGTCGGGGAGCTGTTTTTT.

At least ten counts were recorded for this clonotype. The chain carries TRBV11-2 and TRBJ2-5, with 12 bases matching TRBD2. This CDR3 spans 16 amino acids. CDR1 is SGHAT and CDR2 is FQNNGV in the germline V gene. J lost 5 bases, V lost 5 bases, and 9 bases had no gene match. Here the CDR3 DNA reads TGTGCCAGCAGCCTAAAGACTAGCGGGAGATTGGAGACCCAGTACTTC. It yields the protein CASSLKTSGRLETQYF.

The chain carries TRBV7-9 and TRBJ1-2; D perhaps matches TRBD1 (5 bases). Germline-derived CDR1 and CDR2 are SEHNR and FQNEAQ (reference sequence). V lost 0 bases and J 2 bases, leaving 13 bases between the germline ends. The CDR3 runs 16 residues. CDR3 nucleotide sequence: TGTGCCAGCAGCTTAGCTTGGGACCTAACCAACTATGGCTACACCTTC. Amino acids: CASSLAWDLTNYGYTF.

The gene calls are TRBV27 and TRBJ1-1, with D maybe TRBD1 (5 bases). V lost 6 bases, J lost 1 base, and 12 bases lay in between. This CDR3 is built from 14 residues. Germline-derived CDR1 and CDR2 are MNHEY and SMNVEV (reference sequence). CDR3 sequence reads: CASSFNRRNTEAFF. For the CDR3, the DNA is TGTGCCAGCAGCTTTAACAGGAGGAACACTGAAGCTTTCTTT.

This clonotype was seen a few times. The gene calls are TRBV28 and TRBJ2-7, with 13 bases lining up with TRBD2. The junction had 7 bases not matched to a gene; V was cut back by 2 bases and J by 3 bases. This CDR3 spans 17 amino acids. CDR1 is MDHEN and CDR2 is SYDVKM in the germline V gene. The CDR3 coding sequence is TGTGCCAGCAGTTTAGGGCCGACTAGCGGGAGGAGCTACGAGCAGTACTTC. The encoded protein is CASSLGPTSGRSYEQYF.

With regard to this clonotype: The junction differs from germline at one of its ends, possibly a read error. The genes are TRBV18 and TRBJ1-1; D is ambiguous. Looked up from germline, CDR1 is KGHSH and CDR2 is LQKENI. This CDR3 has 12 amino acids. CDR3 nucleotides: TGCGCCAGCAGCCCGAAGGGCACTGAAGCTTTCTTT. Translation: CASSPKGTEAFF.

The chain uses TRBV6-5 and TRBJ2-7; TRBD2 matches 10 bases. Germline-derived CDR1 and CDR2 are MNHEY and SVGAGI. V was clipped by 2 bases and J by 6 bases; unmatched bases: 13. This CDR3 has 17 amino acids. DNA of the CDR3: TGTGCCAGCAGTTACGCACTAGCGGGAAGCAAGTTCTCCGAGCAGTACTTC. It codes for CASSYALAGSKFSEQYF.

The J gene is TRBJ2-2, the V gene TRBV29-1; D could derive from TRBD1 or TRBD2 (5 bases each). Germline V gene sequence: CDR1 SQVTM, CDR2 ANQGSEA. The V gene lost 3 bases and the J gene lost 6 bases, with 8 bases spanning the gap. The CDR3 is made up of 12 amino acids. CDR3 DNA: TGCAGCGTTGAGAGGGGATCCGGGGAGCTGTTTTTT. It yields the protein CSVERGSGELFF.

This clonotype was seen a few times. This chain uses TRBV12-3 or TRBV12-4 with TRBJ1-2; D is perhaps TRBD1 (5 bases). Trimming stripped 1 base from V and 6 bases from J, with 12 bases between. This CDR3 region has 14 residues. CDR3 nucleotide sequence: TGTGCCAGCAGTTTAGGGGGGGGGATCGATGGCTACACCTTC. Its protein product is CASSLGGGIDGYTF.

The CDR3 sequence is CSVVRAGRSYEQYF. For the CDR3, the DNA is TGCAGCGTCGTAAGGGCGGGTCGGTCCTACGAGCAGTACTTC. The chain combines TRBV29-1 with TRBJ2-7, with a tentative D call TRBD2 (5 bases). Germline-derived CDR1 and CDR2 are SQVTM and ANQGSEA. This CDR3 comprises 14 residues. Trimming pared 6 bases from V and 1 base from J, leaving 16 bases between.

This clonotype occurred a few times. The CDR3 DNA follows: TGCAGCGTTGATGAAAAAGGGAGGGAGGGGACTGAAGCTTTCTTT. Amino acid sequence: CSVDEKGREGTEAFF. The V gene is TRBV29-1, the J gene TRBJ1-1; D perhaps matches TRBD1 (5 bases). This CDR3 region has 15 residues. Germline CDR1 SQVTM, CDR2 ANQGSEA. The ends were cut back, 3 bases at V and 5 bases at J, with 19 bases in the middle.

V and J are TRBV20-1 and TRBJ1-3; D is perhaps TRBD1 (5 bases). Germline lookup yields CDR1 DFQATT and CDR2 SNEGSKA (reference sequence). CDR3 size: 11 residues. V was shortened by 6 bases and J by 8 bases, with 11 bases between the two germline ends. CDR3 sequence (DNA): TGCAGTGCGGTTCAGGGTGACACCATATATTTT. Its protein product is CSAVQGDTIYF.

The chain links TRBV5-6 to TRBJ1-2, with TRBD1 as a possible D gene (6 bases). Germline CDR1 and CDR2: SGHDT and YYEEEE. This CDR3 is built from 16 residues. Deletions cut 6 bases from V and 2 bases from J, with 20 bases between. The chain's CDR3 is CASKRVEGQANYGYTF. CDR3 nucleotide sequence: TGTGCCAGCAAAAGGGTCGAGGGACAAGCCAACTATGGCTACACCTTC.

The chain joins TRBV12-3 or TRBV12-4 to TRBJ1-5; 8 positions agree with TRBD1. With 5 bases clipped from V and 2 bases from J, the junction kept 5 bases outside the gene matches. This CDR3 spans 15 amino acids. CDR3 DNA: TGTGCCAGCAGTAGGACAGGGAACGGCAATCAGCCCCAGCATTTT. It specifies CASSRTGNGNQPQHF.

V and J are TRBV5-1 and TRBJ2-7; D uncertain. The CDR3 has 15 amino acids. CDR1 SGHRS and CDR2 YFSETQ come from the germline V gene. Trimming stripped 1 base from V and 0 bases from J, with 11 bases between. The CDR3 nucleotides are TGCGCCAGCAGCTTGACACCGACACTCTCCTACGAGCAGTACTTC. This sequence encodes CASSLTPTLSYEQYF.

The chain links TRBV12-3 or TRBV12-4 to TRBJ1-1, with D unresolved. V shed 5 bases and J shed 5 bases, with 6 bases lying between them. The CDR3 covers 11 residues. The CDR3 sequence is CASSQLTEAFF. The CDR3 DNA reads as TGTGCCAGCAGTCAGTTAACTGAAGCTTTCTTT.

The chain has TRBV19 and TRBJ1-5; perhaps TRBD1 as D (5 bases). Per the germline V gene, CDR1 is LNHDA and CDR2 is SQIVND (reference sequence). The CDR3 covers 15 residues. V was pared by 3 bases and J by 0 bases, with 9 bases between. Here the CDR3 DNA reads TGTGCCAGTAGTATGGCAGGGCATAGCAATCAGCCCCAGCATTTT. This codes for CASSMAGHSNQPQHF.

CDR3 DNA: TGTGCCAGCAGTGAAACCCGGACAGGGGGCTTTTCTGGAAACACCATATATTTT. Encoded protein: CASSETRTGGFSGNTIYF. The chain has TRBV2 and TRBJ1-3, with 11 bases matching TRBD1. Losses at the gene ends were 2 bases for V and 1 base for J; bases not matched to a gene: 7. The CDR3 loop spans 18 amino acids. CDR1 is SNHLY, CDR2 FYNNEI, per germline.

This clonotype was seen more than once but under ten times. This chain connects TRBV12-3 or TRBV12-4 to TRBJ2-7, with 9 bases that match TRBD2. Trimming took 8 bases from V and 10 from J; bases not matched to a gene: 9. CDR3 length equals 12 residues. For the CDR3, the DNA is TGTGCCAGCGGCGGACCAGCGGGGGGTCAGTACTTC. This sequence encodes CASGGPAGGQYF.

This clonotype was detected ten times or more. V usage is TRBV2 and J usage is TRBJ1-2, with TRBD1 matching over 10 bases. CDR1 is SNHLY, CDR2 FYNNEI, per germline. V shed 6 bases and J 1 base; nucleotides not matched to a gene: 2. CDR3 size: 14 residues. CDR3 protein: CASRGQGLNYGYTF. CDR3 coding DNA: TGTGCCAGCAGGGGACAGGGGCTTAACTATGGCTACACCTTC.

CDR3 DNA: TGTGCCAGCAGCCAAAGGACAGGGGGCGCGGAGACCCAGTACTTC. As protein: CASSQRTGGAETQYF. V usage is TRBV3-1 and J usage is TRBJ2-5, with 11 positions matching TRBD1. Germline-derived CDR1 and CDR2 are LGHDT and YNNKEL (reference sequence). The CDR3 runs to 15 residues. Trimming took 2 bases from V and 5 from J; bases not matched to a gene: 4.

The rearrangement links TRBV30 to TRBJ2-4; 10 nucleotides line up with TRBD2. Unmatched junction bases numbered 16, after V lost 3 bases and J lost 2 bases. This CDR3 is 19 amino acids long. Germline CDR1 reads GTSNPN; CDR2 reads SVGIG (reference sequence). CDR3 in DNA: TGTGCCTGGAGCATAGTGGGACTAGCGCGACGTGGGACCAAAAACATTCAGTACTTC. It codes for CAWSIVGLARRGTKNIQYF. Filled out from reference TRBV30 and TRBJ2-4, the complete variable domain reads SQTIHQWPATLVQPVGSPLSLECTVEGTSNPNLYWYRQAAGRGLQLLFYSVGIGQISSEVPQNLSASRPQDRQFILSSKKLLLSDSGFYLCAWSIVGLARRGTKNIQYFGAGTRLSVL.